Following are 30 T cell receptor beta chains from one sample sequenced in a study of shared clonotypes between healthy human individuals. Only in-frame clones appear in the TCRdb table, and some are missing; sequencing was by immunoSEQ multiplex PCR. This table has around 500,000 clones, almost 80% appearing once. The sequenced material came from PBMCs. These receptors originate from a woman aged 40-49 years in good health. Some clones in this sample may be carry-over from other donors' samples.

This clone showed up just once. The rearrangement links TRBV6-6 to TRBJ2-7; 8 bases are a match to TRBD1. The CDR3 consists of 15 residues. CDR1 is MNHNY, CDR2 SVGAGI, per germline (reference sequence). The J segment lost 0 bases and the V segment lost 5 bases, leaving 6 bases of the junction unmatched. CDR3 bases: TGTGCCAGCAGTCTGACAGGGGCAACCTCCTACGAGCAGTACTTC. As protein: CASSLTGATSYEQYF.

The chain uses TRBV5-1 and TRBJ1-2; 8 bases line up with TRBD1. Per germline, CDR1 SGHRS and CDR2 YFSETQ. The J segment lost 4 bases and the V segment lost 0 bases, leaving 5 bases of the junction unmatched. The CDR3 is 15 amino acids. The CDR3 protein is CASSLAAGGVYGYTF. The CDR3 DNA is TGCGCCAGCAGCTTGGCAGCAGGGGGCGTCTATGGCTACACCTTC. Supplemented by reference TRBV5-1 and TRBJ1-2, the full variable domain reads KAGVTQTPRYLIKTRGQQVTLSCSPISGHRSVSWYQQTPGQGLQFLFEYFSETQRNKGNFPGRFSGRQFSNSRSEMNVSTLELGDSALYLCASSLAAGGVYGYTFGSGTRLTVV.

This clone appeared once. V is TRBV30 and J is TRBJ1-6, with 7 bases that match TRBD1. CDR1 and CDR2 from the germline V gene are GTSNPN and SVGIG (reference sequence). This CDR3 has 14 amino acids. Trimming took 5 bases from V and 7 from J; bases not matched to a gene: 8. CDR3 in DNA: TGTGCCTGGGATGACCTGACAGGGAATTCACCCCTCCACTTT. Protein product: CAWDDLTGNSPLHF.

J is TRBJ2-3 and V is TRBV5-6; the match to TRBD1 covers 8 bases. Germline CDR1 SGHDT, CDR2 YYEEEE. The V segment lost 4 bases and the J segment 8 bases; nucleotides outside the gene matches: 9. This CDR3 region has 14 residues. CDR3 DNA: TGTGCCAGCAGCCCCGGACAGGGAGTGGTTACGCAGTATTTT. Protein: CASSPGQGVVTQYF.

In nucleotides, the CDR3 is TGTGCCAGCATGCCTAGCGGGAGGGGCGCAGATACGCAGTATTTT. It translates to CASMPSGRGADTQYF. The chain has TRBV5-5 and TRBJ2-3; TRBD2 aligns across 12 bases. Germline V gene data show CDR1 as SGHKS and CDR2 as YYEKEE (reference sequence). V gave up 6 bases and J gave up 4 bases; unmatched junction bases: 6. There are 15 residues in the CDR3.

The chain joins TRBV28 to TRBJ2-5, with TRBD2 as a possible D gene (6 bases). The V end lost 5 bases, the J end lost 5 bases, and 18 bases lay between the germline ends. CDR1 and CDR2 (germline): MDHEN, SYDVKM. The CDR3 totals 15 residues. CDR3 residues: CASSPFGGIGETQYF. In nucleotides, the CDR3 is TGTGCCAGCAGTCCATTTGGGGGGATAGGGGAGACCCAGTACTTC.

This clone was observed a few times. The junction differs from germline at one of its ends, possibly a read error. This sequence joins TRBV7-7 and TRBJ2-7, with a weak D call TRBD1 (7 bases). The CDR3 has 15 amino acids. The V gene's germline CDR1 is SSHAT and CDR2 FNYEAQ (reference sequence). The CDR3 sequence: CASSPLQGGSDEQYF. The DNA of the CDR3 is TGTGCTAGCAGCCCCCTTCAGGGGGGAAGTGACGAGCAGTACTTC.

The J gene is TRBJ2-1, the V gene TRBV28; D is perhaps TRBD1 (5 bases). The CDR3 has 15 amino acids. Trimming took off 5 bases at V and 5 bases at J, with 16 bases between the two ends. The germline CDR1 and CDR2 sequences are MDHEN and SYDVKM. The CDR3 sequence is CASSLGRGWDNEQFF. CDR3 coding DNA: TGTGCCAGCAGTCTCGGTAGGGGCTGGGACAATGAGCAGTTCTTC.

V is TRBV19 and J is TRBJ2-1, with 12 bases identical to TRBD2. Unmatched junction bases numbered 5, after V lost 4 bases and J lost 1 base. Per the germline V gene, CDR1 is LNHDA and CDR2 is SQIVND (reference sequence). The length of the CDR3 is 17 residues. The CDR3, as DNA: TGTGCCAGTAGTAGCCTACTAGCGGGAGGATCCTACAATGAGCAGTTCTTC. Its translation is CASSSLLAGGSYNEQFF.

This clone turned up a few times. The chain employs TRBV15 and TRBJ2-7; D possibly corresponds to TRBD1 (5 bases). Germline lookup yields CDR1 LNHNV and CDR2 YYDKDF (reference sequence). With 0 bases removed from V and 6 bases from J, the gap between germline ends came to 9 bases. The CDR3 totals 13 residues. DNA for the CDR3: TGTGCCACCAGCAGAGAGGTCAGGGCCGAGCAGTACTTC. This sequence encodes CATSREVRAEQYF.

This clone was observed a few times. The CDR3 spells CASSPETARRTEAFF. In DNA, the CDR3 is TGTGCCAGCAGCCCTGAGACAGCCCGGCGGACTGAAGCTTTCTTT. The chain recombines TRBV7-9 with TRBJ1-1, with D possibly matching TRBD1 (5 bases). V lost 5 bases, J lost 5 bases, and 18 bases lay in between. CDR3 length: 15 amino acids. The germline gives CDR1 SEHNR, CDR2 FQNEAQ (reference sequence).

V usage is TRBV7-3 and J usage is TRBJ2-1; 12 bases are shared with TRBD2. The CDR3 covers 15 residues. CDR1 is SGHTA, CDR2 FQGTGA, per germline. V shed 0 bases, J shed 8 bases, and the junction held 2 bases outside the gene matches. CDR3 sequence (DNA): TGTGCCAGCAGCTTAACCCTAGCGGGAGGGGATGAGCAGTTCTTC. Protein product: CASSLTLAGGDEQFF.

This chain uses TRBV7-2 with TRBJ2-1; D is ambiguous. This CDR3 has 13 residues. The germline V gene encodes CDR1 SGHTA and CDR2 FQGNSA. The V end lost 2 bases, the J end lost 7 bases, and 9 bases lay between the germline ends. The CDR3 protein is CASSLLGLNEQFF. CDR3 coding DNA: TGTGCCAGCAGCTTATTGGGGTTGAATGAGCAGTTCTTC.

V is TRBV19 and J is TRBJ2-5, with 16 bases fitting TRBD2. The ends lost 8 bases at V and 3 bases at J; junction bases unmatched: 12. The CDR3 length is 18 residues. In germline, CDR1 is LNHDA, CDR2 SQIVND (reference sequence). In DNA, the CDR3 is TGTGCCAGTCCCACGTCCGGGACTAGCGGGAGGGCAGAAGAGACCCAGTACTTC. Translated: CASPTSGTSGRAEETQYF.

This clone was observed at least ten times. V gene TRBV29-1 combines with J gene TRBJ1-1; tentative D call: TRBD1 (6 bases). V was cut by 4 bases and J by 4 bases, with 13 bases left in between. The germline V gene has CDR1 SQVTM and CDR2 ANQGSEA. The CDR3 has 13 residues. DNA of the CDR3: TGCAGCGTTGCACAGGGCAGCGGCACTGAAGCTTTCTTT. Amino acid sequence: CSVAQGSGTEAFF.

The sample holds a few counts of this clone. The chain is built from TRBV5-6 and TRBJ2-7; D may match TRBD1 or TRBD2 (6 bases each). Per germline, CDR1 SGHDT and CDR2 YYEEEE. The CDR3 runs 14 residues. V shed 5 bases and J shed 3 bases, with 15 bases lying between them. The DNA for the CDR3 is TGTGCCAGCAGACCCGGGGGCGGTCACTACGAGCAGTACTTC. As protein: CASRPGGGHYEQYF.

This chain links TRBV5-1 with TRBJ2-1; TRBD1 matches at 9 bases. Germline assignment: CDR1 SGHRS and CDR2 YFSETQ. J gave up 8 bases and V 0 bases, and 6 bases lay outside the gene matches. The CDR3 has 15 amino acids. The CDR3 DNA reads TGCGCCAGCAGCTTGGGGACCACAGGGGGCCATGAGCAGTTCTTC. This gives the protein CASSLGTTGGHEQFF.

The CDR3 reads CASSLRSSGRSYNEQFF. DNA of the CDR3: TGTGCCAGCAGCTTAAGATCTAGCGGTAGGTCCTACAATGAGCAGTTCTTC. The V and J genes are TRBV7-9 and TRBJ2-1; 7 bases are a match to TRBD2. The V gene end was trimmed by 2 bases and the J gene end by 1 base; junction bases not matched to a gene: 8. The germline V gene encodes CDR1 SEHNR and CDR2 FQNEAQ (reference sequence). The CDR3 length is 17 residues.

The V call is TRBV30, the J call TRBJ1-2; 8 bases agree with TRBD1. The CDR3 is made up of 12 amino acids. J was trimmed by 8 bases and V by 7 bases; bases with no gene match: 9. Germline lookup yields CDR1 GTSNPN and CDR2 SVGIG (reference sequence). The CDR3 bases are TGTGCCTCCCCCGCAGGGGGCGGGGGCTACACCTTC. As protein: CASPAGGGGYTF.

The rearrangement uses TRBV25-1 and TRBJ2-5; 9 bases match TRBD1. Germline CDR1 is MGHDK and CDR2 is SYGVNS. CDR3 size: 18 residues. After removal of 4 bases from V and 9 bases from J, the junction contained 21 bases not matched to a gene. The CDR3 DNA sequence: TGTGCCAGCAGTGTCCGGGACAGGGACCCTGACCCAAGTGGGGCCCAGTACTTC. It codes for CASSVRDRDPDPSGAQYF.

Turning to this clone: Since a far larger clone is one base different, this is likely a read error. In the same sample, other DNA sequences code for this CDR3. The V call is TRBV4-2, the J call TRBJ2-7, with D tentatively TRBD1 or TRBD2 (5 bases each). V dropped 1 base and J dropped 0 bases, with 19 bases sitting between them. Germline V gene sequence: CDR1 LGHNA, CDR2 YNFKEQ. This CDR3 has 18 amino acids. CDR3 amino acids: CASSQGPPGTSISYEQYF. The CDR3 DNA reads TGTGCCAGCAGCCAAGGTCCCCCTGGGACCTCGATCTCCTACGAGCAGTACTTC.

The J gene is TRBJ2-1, the V gene TRBV2; TRBD2 is a possible D gene (5 bases). The CDR3 length is 15 residues. CDR1 is SNHLY, CDR2 FYNNEI, per germline. With 6 bases removed from V and 0 bases from J, the gap between germline ends came to 12 bases. The CDR3 DNA sequence: TGTGCCAGCAGGCCCGGGAAGAGCTCCTACAATGAGCAGTTCTTC. It yields the protein CASRPGKSSYNEQFF.

The chain couples TRBV4-2 to TRBJ1-5; D perhaps matches TRBD1 (5 bases). There are 16 residues in the CDR3. Germline lookup yields CDR1 LGHNA and CDR2 YNFKEQ. Deletions cut 0 bases from V and 2 bases from J, with 11 bases between. Written as DNA, the CDR3 is TGTGCCAGCAGCCAAGAATGGGGGGAAGGCAATCAGCCCCAGCATTTT. Protein product: CASSQEWGEGNQPQHF.

The V gene is TRBV7-9, the J gene TRBJ1-5; TRBD1 matches at 8 bases. CDR1 is SEHNR, CDR2 FQNEAQ, per germline (reference sequence). This CDR3 is built from 18 residues. Germline trimming cut 11 bases from V and 2 bases from J; bases unmatched to any gene: 20. The CDR3 nucleotides read TGTGCCGGTCCAAGAGGGGGACAGGAGGCTTCGGGCAATCAGCCCCAGCATTTT. As protein: CAGPRGGQEASGNQPQHF.

The chain has TRBV9 and TRBJ2-5; TRBD2 is a possible D gene (5 bases). CDR3 size: 13 residues. The germline V gene encodes CDR1 SGDLS and CDR2 YYNGEE. Trimming left V 0 bases short and J 7 bases short, with 10 bases between. The CDR3 protein is CASSVVLAGTQYF. The CDR3 DNA is TGTGCCAGCAGCGTAGTCCTAGCCGGGACCCAGTACTTC. The full variable domain, its missing parts supplied by reference TRBV9 and TRBJ2-5, is DSGVTQTPKHLITATGQRVTLRCSPRSGDLSVYWYQQSLDQGLQFLIQYYNGEERAKGNILERFSAQQFPDLHSELNLSSLELGDSALYFCASSVVLAGTQYFGPGTRLLVL.

The CDR3 sequence is CASSLQGAYYNEQFF. The CDR3 DNA reads TGTGCCAGCAGCTTACAGGGGGCCTACTACAATGAGCAGTTCTTC. The chain employs TRBV7-8 and TRBJ2-1; 8 nucleotides align to TRBD1. This CDR3 has 15 amino acids. Germline CDR1 SGHVS, CDR2 FQNEAQ. V was pared by 2 bases and J by 3 bases, with 3 bases of the junction left unmatched.

This chain links TRBV9 with TRBJ2-2; TRBD2 agrees at 8 bases. Germline V gene data show CDR1 as SGDLS and CDR2 as YYNGEE. The CDR3 runs 16 residues. With V trimmed by 2 bases and J by 2 bases, 5 bases remained unmatched. The CDR3, as DNA: TGTGCCAGCAGCGTGATAGCGGGACCTAACACCGGGGAGCTGTTTTTT. Translating it yields CASSVIAGPNTGELFF.

The chain has TRBV6-1 and TRBJ2-1, with 13 positions matching TRBD2. The CDR3 consists of 15 residues. J was trimmed by 7 bases and V by 6 bases; bases with no gene match: 6. The germline gives CDR1 MNHNS, CDR2 SASEGT. As DNA, the CDR3 is TGTGCCAGCAGGATTGGACTAGCGGGAGATAATGAGCAGTTCTTC. Protein product: CASRIGLAGDNEQFF.

Of note for this clone: The sample holds other DNA sequences that translate to the same CDR3. This chain joins TRBV11-2 and TRBJ2-1, with D possibly matching TRBD2 (5 bases). CDR3 size: 14 residues. V was trimmed by 0 bases and J by 10 bases, leaving 13 bases between them. Germline V gene data show CDR1 as SGHAT and CDR2 as FQNNGV. The DNA for the CDR3 is TGTGCCAGCAGCTTAGATCGGGGTGCTAGCGAGCAGTTCTTC. This translates into CASSLDRGASEQFF. Drawing the rest from reference TRBV11-2 and TRBJ2-1, the complete variable domain is EAGVAQSPRYKIIEKRQSVAFWCNPISGHATLYWYQQILGQGPKLLIQFQNNGVVDDSQLPKDRFSAERLKGVDSTLKIQPAKLEDSAVYLCASSLDRGASEQFFGPGTRLTVL.

The rearrangement uses TRBV20-1 and TRBJ2-7; D is unresolved. The CDR3 length is 11 residues. V was cut by 3 bases and J by 4 bases, with 7 bases left in between. The germline V gene encodes CDR1 DFQATT and CDR2 SNEGSKA (reference sequence). CDR3 protein: CSASERYEQYF. DNA of the CDR3: TGCAGTGCTAGCGAAAGGTACGAGCAGTACTTC.